This T cell receptor (beta chain) was documented in a study of T cell changes during pregnancy in multiple sclerosis (dated by TCRdb to the late 2010s). A note on the overall study: The study looked at changes in the T cell repertoire across pregnancy in women with multiple sclerosis.

Inclusive of the bounding cysteine and phenylalanine, the CDR3 is 18 residues long. The sequence is cut down to CDR3 DNA, 54 bases in frame from base 1. CDR1 is given as ENHRY and CDR2 as SYGVKD, both from the germline V gene. Trimming removed 10 bases from V and 6 bases from J; the gene matches leave 19 bases unexplained. Note on this clone: The specificity of this receptor is unknown. Base qualities are not recorded, but no much larger clone differs from it by a single base.

Library method: the immunoSEQ multiplex PCR assay. This is the immuneACCESS table as TCRdb keeps it, with only in-frame sequences that have V and J called. A part of the clones is gone; compared with another copy, unresolved V genes explain less than half, and the rest is unexplained. The sample table lists more than 90,000 clones, more than 85% of them with a count of one. The ten largest clones capture 2.5% to 3.5% of the sample. This receptor was identified in a female donor with multiple sclerosis, enrolled in a pregnancy study. This sample comprised peripheral blood, obtained in the second trimester of pregnancy. The chain was built from TRBV10-3 and TRBJ2-5; TRBD2 aligns with 14 central bases. The CDR3 here reads CATQGQNRLAGGPKTQYF. The nucleotide sequence is given as TGTGCCACACAGGGGCAAAACCGACTAGCGGGAGGGCCGAAGACCCAGTACTTC.